The entry below describes one TCR beta chain. Other DNA variants within this sample encode the same CDR3. The CDR3 covers 13 residues. Germline values: CDR1 SGHDT, CDR2 YYEEEE. Trimming removed 0 bases at V and 5 bases at J, with 8 bases between. Genomic DNA per cell subset filled all wells of several immunoSEQ plates. The assay was immunoSEQ multiplex PCR, and TCRdb's table has in-frame clones only and misses some. Of about 960,000 clones detected, about three quarters appear once; the ten largest clones hold roughly 1.5%. The data stem from a study of shared clonotypes between healthy human individuals. At the level of the study: The composition of the donors was a couple of women and a few men aged 18 to 49. CD8 memory received one plate per donor, CD8 naive two, CD4 memory three and CD4 naive three.

The authors divided CD4+ cells into CD45RA+ naive and CD45RA-negative memory subsets. The source material was memory CD4+ T cells sorted from blood. Subset denoted: CD45RA-negative fraction. The sequence derives from a young man in good health. The V and J genes are TRBV5-6 and TRBJ2-5; maybe TRBD1 (5 bases). CDR3 bases: TGTGCCAGCAGCTTGGCAGGGTTGGAGACCCAGTACTTC. Protein product: CASSLAGLETQYF.